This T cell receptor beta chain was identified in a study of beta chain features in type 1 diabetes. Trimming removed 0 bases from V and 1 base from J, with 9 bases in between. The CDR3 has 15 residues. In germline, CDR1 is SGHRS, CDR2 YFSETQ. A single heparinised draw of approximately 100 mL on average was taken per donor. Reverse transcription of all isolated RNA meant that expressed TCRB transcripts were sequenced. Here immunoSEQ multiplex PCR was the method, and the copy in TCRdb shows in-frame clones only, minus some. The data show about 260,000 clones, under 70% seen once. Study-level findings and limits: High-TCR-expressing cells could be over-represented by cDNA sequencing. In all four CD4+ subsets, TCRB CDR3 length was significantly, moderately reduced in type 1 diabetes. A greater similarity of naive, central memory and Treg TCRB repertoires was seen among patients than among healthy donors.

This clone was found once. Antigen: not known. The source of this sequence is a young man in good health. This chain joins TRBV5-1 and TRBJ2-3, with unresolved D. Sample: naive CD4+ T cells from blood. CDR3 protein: CASSLVSRGTDTQYF. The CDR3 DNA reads TGCGCCAGCAGCTTGGTTTCGAGAGGCACAGATACGCAGTATTTT.